These 25 T cell receptor beta chains were all obtained from the same sample, sequenced in a study of regulatory T cells in long-lasting Graves disease. The authors built TCR beta libraries using iRepertoire HTBI primers and Arm-PCR of CDR3 regions. Via MiXCR, TCRdb re-called the multiplex PCR reads, giving one row per CDR3 protein. The sample has a few hundred thousand distinct CDR3 sequences, 23% seen once. Stated time point: persistent/refractory GD, antithyroid drugs over 5 years with positive TRAb. RNA from PBMCs was the source of the TCR library. Sequencing was performed on peripheral blood mononuclear cells (PBMCs), taken when the disease was refractory, from a patient treated with antithyroid drugs. Receptor source: a female donor with Graves disease.

The gene calls are TRBV7-9 and TRBJ1-4; 7 nucleotides match TRBD1. This CDR3 is built from 17 residues. CDR1 and CDR2 from the germline V gene are SEHNR and FQNEAQ (reference sequence). After removal of 5 bases from V and 2 bases from J, the junction contained 11 bases not matched to a gene. CDR3 DNA sequence: TGTGCCAGCAGCCGCCCCCGCGACAGGGTTACTAATGAAAAACTGTTTTTT. Its protein is CASSRPRDRVTNEKLFF.

This clonotype was detected ten times or more. The chain carries TRBV18 and TRBJ1-1, with TRBD1 matching over 7 bases. With V trimmed by 0 bases and J by 6 bases, 1 base remained unmatched. Germline V CDR1 and CDR2: KGHSH, LQKENI. This CDR3 has 13 amino acids. The CDR3 DNA follows: TGTGCCAGCTCACCACCAACAGGGGCTGAAGCTTTCTTT. Protein: CASSPPTGAEAFF.

V usage is TRBV12-3 or TRBV12-4 and J usage is TRBJ2-3; D gene unclear. Trimming cost V 6 bases and J 1 base, with 14 bases left between them. The CDR3 runs 15 residues. The CDR3 DNA reads TGTGCCAGCAGCCCCACGGGCAGCGGCACAGATACGCAGTATTTT. It encodes CASSPTGSGTDTQYF.

The J gene is TRBJ1-4, the V gene TRBV6-1; D possibly corresponds to TRBD1 (6 bases). The CDR3 spans 14 residues. Trimming removed 7 bases at V and 3 bases at J, with 12 bases between. From germline, CDR1 is MNHNS and CDR2 SASEGT. In DNA, the CDR3 is TGTGCCAGCAAACAGGACAGATCTAATGAAAAACTGTTTTTT. Residues: CASKQDRSNEKLFF.

In the case of this clonotype: It may be a read error: a sequence one base away is much more abundant. As the CDR3 is not closed by the conserved phenylalanine or tryptophan, this likely results from a read error. The chain uses TRBV24-1 and TRBJ2-3; D unresolved. Deletions cut 10 bases from V and 2 bases from J, with 12 bases between. The CDR3 covers 13 residues. The V gene's germline CDR1 is KGHDR and CDR2 SFDVKD. CDR3 sequence (DNA): TGTGCCACATCTACTCCTCTCACAGATACGCAGTATCTT. It codes for CATSTPLTDTQYL.

This clonotype was seen once. V is TRBV29-1 and J is TRBJ2-3, with 10 bases identical to TRBD2. Germline loops: CDR1 SQVTM, CDR2 ANQGSEA. The CDR3 has 19 residues. Losses at the gene ends were 6 bases for V and 1 base for J; bases not matched to a gene: 19. The CDR3 coding sequence is TGCAGCGTAATTAGAAGGACTAGCGGACGGTTCCAGGGCACAGATACGCAGTATTTT. Amino acid sequence: CSVIRRTSGRFQGTDTQYF.

The gene calls are TRBV20-1 and TRBJ1-2, with TRBD1 matching over 7 bases. Germline V gene sequence: CDR1 DFQATT, CDR2 SNEGSKA (reference sequence). V shed 1 base, J shed 7 bases, and the junction held 15 bases outside the gene matches. The CDR3 contains 16 residues. The CDR3 is CSARGLTGTDLGGYTF. CDR3 in DNA: TGCAGTGCTAGAGGCCTAACCGGGACAGACCTGGGTGGCTACACCTTC.

This clonotype occurred many times. The CDR3 sequence: CAISENPLNTEAFF. The CDR3 DNA reads as TGTGCCATCAGTGAGAATCCCCTGAACACTGAAGCTTTCTTT. The chain recombines TRBV10-3 with TRBJ1-1, with D unresolved. The V and J ends lost 2 bases and 0 bases respectively, with 7 bases between them. The CDR3 contains 14 residues. Looked up from germline, CDR1 is ENHRY and CDR2 is SYGVKD.

The genes are TRBV2 and TRBJ2-1; D unresolved. V was cut by 3 bases and J by 14 bases, with 14 bases left in between. The CDR3 totals 12 residues. CDR1 and CDR2 from the germline V gene are SNHLY and FYNNEI. The chain's CDR3 is CASSDSGYQEFF. The CDR3, as DNA: TGTGCCAGCAGTGATTCTGGCTACCAGGAGTTCTTC.

This clonotype was seen at least ten times. The chain uses TRBV11-2 and TRBJ2-5; perhaps TRBD1 as D (5 bases). Trimming took 5 bases from V and 2 from J, leaving 15 bases between them. The CDR3 runs 15 residues. Germline CDR1 SGHAT, CDR2 FQNNGV. CDR3 sequence reads: CASSRAQVLQETQYF. In DNA form, the CDR3 reads TGTGCCAGCAGCCGTGCACAGGTCCTACAAGAGACCCAGTACTTC.

This clonotype was seen only a few times. The chain links TRBV6-1 to TRBJ1-1, with TRBD1 as a possible D gene (5 bases). Trimming pared 6 bases from V and 1 base from J, leaving 15 bases between. This CDR3 spans 15 amino acids. In germline, CDR1 is MNHNS, CDR2 SASEGT. In nucleotides, the CDR3 is TGTGCCAGCAGAACAACCGGGGCCAAGAACACTGAAGCTTTCTTT. Translated, it gives CASRTTGAKNTEAFF.

This clonotype was counted only a few times. The chain uses TRBV2 and TRBJ1-2, with a possible D match to TRBD1 (6 bases). The germline V and J ends were trimmed by 7 bases and 2 bases, with 11 bases remaining between them. This CDR3 spans 13 amino acids. Germline assignment: CDR1 SNHLY and CDR2 FYNNEI. The CDR3 DNA is TGTGCCAGCACAGGACAGCTCAACTATGGCTACACCTTC. Translated, it gives CASTGQLNYGYTF.

Many counts were recorded for this clonotype. The rearrangement uses TRBV6-1 and TRBJ1-5; TRBD1 might be the D (5 bases). The CDR3 is 15 amino acids. Trimming left V 6 bases short and J 4 bases short, with 16 bases between. Germline loops: CDR1 MNHNS, CDR2 SASEGT. The CDR3 nucleotides are TGTGCCAGCAGAAGGGGCGAGGGGATGAATCAGCCCCAGCATTTT. Protein product: CASRRGEGMNQPQHF.

Comments on this clonotype: A much larger clone lies a single base off, so this may be a read error. V is TRBV12-3 or TRBV12-4 and J is TRBJ1-6; D unresolved. V gave up 5 bases and J gave up 9 bases, with 14 bases separating them. The CDR3 is 14 amino acids. As DNA, the CDR3 is TGTGCCAGCAGTCCGATGGCAGAGGGTTCACCCCTCCACTTT. The encoded protein is CASSPMAEGSPLHF.

Regarding this clonotype: Since a much larger clone is just one base distant, this may be a read error. This sequence joins TRBV12-5 and TRBJ2-2; a possible D gene is TRBD1 (6 bases). V lost 0 bases and J 6 bases, leaving 14 bases between the germline ends. The CDR3 extends over 16 amino acids. Germline assignment: CDR1 LGHNT and CDR2 FRNRAP. The CDR3: CASGLVLGQIAGELFF. In DNA form, the CDR3 reads TGTGCTAGTGGTTTGGTACTAGGACAGATAGCCGGGGAGCTGTTTTTT.

This clonotype was observed at least ten times. The V and J genes are TRBV20-1 and TRBJ2-7, with 9 bases fitting TRBD1. Germline CDR1 is DFQATT and CDR2 is SNEGSKA (reference sequence). The CDR3 runs 14 residues. V was pared by 0 bases and J by 4 bases, with 4 bases of the junction left unmatched. DNA for the CDR3: TGCAGTGCTAGAGAAGGGACAGGGAGGTACGAGCAGTACTTC. Residues: CSAREGTGRYEQYF.

This chain uses TRBV19 with TRBJ2-2; D remains ambiguous. Germline V gives CDR1 LNHDA, CDR2 SQIVND (reference sequence). Between the trimmed V and J ends, which lost 2 bases and 1 base, there was a span of 11 bases. This CDR3 has 16 amino acids. The CDR3 DNA follows: TGTGCCAGTAGTATACCGGCGGTTAAGAACACCGGGGAGCTGTTTTTT. Amino acid sequence: CASSIPAVKNTGELFF.

The V and J genes are TRBV5-1 and TRBJ1-2; D is perhaps TRBD1 (6 bases). V lost 4 bases, J lost 8 bases, and 18 bases lay in between. In germline, CDR1 is SGHRS, CDR2 YFSETQ. The CDR3 has 14 amino acids. For the CDR3, the DNA is TGCGCCAGCAGCGAGGGGGTTCGGTTGAAAGGCTACACCTTC. Protein product: CASSEGVRLKGYTF.

J is TRBJ1-2 and V is TRBV28; no reliable D call. V lost 5 bases to trimming and J lost 4 bases, with 11 bases between them. Germline V gives CDR1 MDHEN, CDR2 SYDVKM. The CDR3 is made up of 13 amino acids. The chain's CDR3 is CASSPTAPYGYTF. Here the CDR3 DNA reads TGTGCCAGCAGTCCGACGGCACCCTATGGCTACACCTTC.

This clonotype was seen a handful of times. The chain recombines TRBV11-1 with TRBJ2-7, with a possible D match to TRBD2 (6 bases). V dropped 5 bases and J dropped 3 bases, with 11 bases sitting between them. The CDR3 totals 13 residues. Germline V lookup: CDR1 SGHAT, CDR2 FQDESV (reference sequence). The CDR3 protein is CASSQGLIYEQYF. CDR3 sequence (DNA): TGTGCCAGCAGCCAGGGACTCATCTACGAGCAGTACTTC.

This clonotype was counted many times. This chain links TRBV6-5 with TRBJ1-2, with 9 bases aligning to TRBD1. From germline, CDR1 is MNHEY and CDR2 SVGAGI. J gave up 5 bases and V 2 bases, and 9 bases lay outside the gene matches. This CDR3 has 16 amino acids. CDR3 in amino acids: CASSYPSDRGKYGYTF. For the CDR3, the DNA is TGTGCCAGCAGTTACCCGTCGGACAGGGGAAAATATGGCTACACCTTC.

The chain is built from TRBV5-1 and TRBJ2-2; 7 nucleotides align to TRBD2. This CDR3 has 15 amino acids. V shed 3 bases, J shed 0 bases, and the junction held 2 bases outside the gene matches. CDR1 is SGHRS and CDR2 is YFSETQ in the germline V gene. CDR3 sequence: CASSSLATNTGELFF. The DNA for the CDR3 is TGCGCCAGCAGCTCACTAGCGACGAACACCGGGGAGCTGTTTTTT.

This clonotype was detected a few times. This sequence joins TRBV7-9 and TRBJ2-2, with D perhaps matching TRBD2 (6 bases). Trimming took 7 bases from V and 5 from J, leaving 23 bases between them. Germline V gene lookup returns CDR1 SEHNR and CDR2 FQNEAQ (reference sequence). The CDR3 loop spans 17 amino acids. Here the CDR3 DNA reads TGTGCCAGCAACCAGATCGGGGCACGACTAGGGACCGGGGAGCTGTTTTTT. Translation: CASNQIGARLGTGELFF.

This clonotype was counted ten times or more. This chain uses TRBV20-1 with TRBJ2-7, with 7 bases that match TRBD2. V lost 0 bases to trimming and J lost 6 bases; unmatched junction nucleotides: 14. This CDR3 spans 16 amino acids. Germline V gives CDR1 DFQATT, CDR2 SNEGSKA (reference sequence). The CDR3 sequence is CSARDLPRLASLEQYF. The CDR3 nucleotides read TGCAGTGCTAGAGATCTACCGAGACTAGCCTCTCTCGAGCAGTACTTC.

V and J are TRBV7-9 and TRBJ2-5, with TRBD1 identical over 12 bases. The CDR3 extends over 16 amino acids. From germline, CDR1 is SEHNR and CDR2 FQNEAQ (reference sequence). The ends lost 6 bases at V and 4 bases at J; junction bases unmatched: 9. CDR3 protein: CASRGPGQGAGETQYF. The CDR3 DNA reads as TGTGCCAGCAGAGGCCCGGGACAGGGGGCCGGAGAGACCCAGTACTTC.